This T cell receptor beta chain is drawn from a study of CD8+ T cells in alopecia areata. RNA was isolated and reverse transcribed to cDNA, the sequencing template. Clones were sequenced by immunoSEQ multiplex PCR, and TCRdb holds only the in-frame ones, with some missing. The sample has 150,000 to 200,000 clones, around 71% seen once. V was shortened by 3 bases and J by 6 bases, with 10 bases between the two germline ends. CDR1 is SGHRS, CDR2 YFSETQ, per germline. The CDR3 loop spans 12 amino acids. Samples from alopecia areata patients were lesional scalp punch biopsies and peripheral blood. The sequence was collected from a human donor with alopecia areata. The chain recombines TRBV5-1 with TRBJ2-7; D is perhaps TRBD1 or TRBD2 (5 bases each). The sample was CD8+ T cells sorted from blood, taken at week 0. The CDR3 DNA reads TGCGCCAGCAGCTACTCAGGGACCGAGCAGTACTTC. Translation: CASSYSGTEQYF.